Presented here are 20 T cell receptor beta chains from one specimen sequenced in a study of cytomegalovirus exposure and HLA in healthy donors. Primers for the PCR totalled 60 Vbeta and 13 Jbeta. Method: immunoSEQ multiplex PCR; TCRdb's copy keeps in-frame clones and lacks some. Of about 40,000 clones listed, over 55% were seen once; the top ten hold 12%. Sequenced sample: PBMCs. Receptors were obtained from a man aged 55 to 70 in good health and CMV-seropositive.

In its sample, this clone was seen a few times. The chain combines TRBV7-2 with TRBJ1-1; possibly TRBD1 for D (5 bases). Germline CDR1 SGHTA, CDR2 FQGNSA. V lost 5 bases, J lost 0 bases, and 10 bases lay in between. This CDR3 is 14 amino acids long. The CDR3 here is CASSAQALNTEAFF. As DNA, the CDR3 is TGTGCCAGCAGCGCACAGGCGTTGAACACTGAAGCTTTCTTT.

This clone was picked up a small number of times. The chain combines TRBV18 with TRBJ1-2; the match to TRBD1 covers 9 bases. Germline CDR1 reads KGHSH; CDR2 reads LQKENI. The CDR3 spans 16 residues. The ends lost 3 bases at V and 3 bases at J; junction bases unmatched: 8. The CDR3 nucleotides are TGTGCCAGCTCACCGGCAAGGACAGGGGCGCACTATGGCTACACCTTC. It codes for CASSPARTGAHYGYTF.

This rearrangement joins TRBV5-1 to TRBJ2-7, with D perhaps TRBD2 (5 bases). CDR3 length equals 14 residues. The germline V and J ends were trimmed by 4 bases and 0 bases, with 11 bases remaining between them. Per the germline V gene, CDR1 is SGHRS and CDR2 is YFSETQ. The CDR3 is CASSAGPFSYEQYF. The DNA of the CDR3 is TGCGCCAGCAGCGCGGGCCCGTTCTCCTACGAGCAGTACTTC. Based on the CDR3 plus reference TRBV5-1 and TRBJ2-7, the full variable domain is KAGVTQTPRYLIKTRGQQVTLSCSPISGHRSVSWYQQTPGQGLQFLFEYFSETQRNKGNFPGRFSGRQFSNSRSEMNVSTLELGDSALYLCASSAGPFSYEQYFGPGTRLTVT.

This clone has a handful of counts. The rearrangement joins TRBV9 to TRBJ2-1; a weak D match, TRBD2 (6 bases). CDR3 size: 13 residues. The V end was cut by 3 bases, the J end by 8 bases, with 12 bases between. Germline V gene data show CDR1 as SGDLS and CDR2 as YYNGEE. Written as DNA, the CDR3 is TGTGCCAGCAGCGGGAGGGCCCTCGATGAGCAGTTCTTC. Translation gives CASSGRALDEQFF.

This rearrangement joins TRBV6-5 to TRBJ2-1, with TRBD1 matching over 12 bases. The CDR3 extends over 16 amino acids. Trimming took 4 bases from V and 8 from J; bases not matched to a gene: 9. Germline V gene data show CDR1 as MNHEY and CDR2 as SVGAGI. CDR3 DNA: TGTGCCAGCAGTTCCGGGACAGGGGGCGATTTCTATGAGCAGTTCTTC. Residues: CASSSGTGGDFYEQFF.

The chain is built from TRBV7-2 and TRBJ2-1; 8 positions match TRBD1. Germline V gene lookup returns CDR1 SGHTA and CDR2 FQGNSA. Trimming cost V 5 bases and J 6 bases; bases outside gene matches: 9. CDR3 length equals 15 residues. As DNA, the CDR3 is TGTGCCAGCAGCCAACGGACAGGGAATGTCAATGAGCAGTTCTTC. Translation gives CASSQRTGNVNEQFF. The full variable domain, its missing parts supplied by reference TRBV7-2 and TRBJ2-1, is GAGVSQSPSNKVTEKGKDVELRCDPISGHTALYWYRQSLGQGLEFLIYFQGNSAPDKSGLPSDRFSAERTGGSVSTLTIQRTQQEDSAVYLCASSQRTGNVNEQFFGPGTRLTVL.

The chain recombines TRBV4-3 with TRBJ2-2, with 10 bases lining up with TRBD2. This CDR3 is built from 19 residues. Unmatched junction bases numbered 12, after V lost 1 base and J lost 4 bases. Germline V gene sequence: CDR1 LGHNA, CDR2 YSLEER. In nucleotides, the CDR3 is TGCGCCAGCAGCCAAGTTGGCCTAGCGGGAGTGTTGTCCACCGGGGAGCTGTTTTTT. This codes for CASSQVGLAGVLSTGELFF.

The V gene is TRBV6-5, the J gene TRBJ1-2; the match to TRBD1 covers 7 bases. The V gene's germline CDR1 is MNHEY and CDR2 SVGAGI. CDR3 length: 14 amino acids. The V segment lost 5 bases and the J segment 0 bases; nucleotides outside the gene matches: 3. This CDR3 is CASSAGTANYGYTF. The CDR3 DNA is TGTGCCAGCAGTGCCGGGACAGCTAACTATGGCTACACCTTC.

This clone has more than one count but fewer than ten. The chain uses TRBV7-8 and TRBJ2-7, with TRBD2 as a possible D gene (6 bases). Germline lookup yields CDR1 SGHVS and CDR2 FQNEAQ. CDR3 length equals 14 residues. Deletions cut 8 bases from V and 0 bases from J, with 14 bases between. The CDR3 DNA follows: TGTGCCAGCGGGACCCGGGGGAGCTCCTACGAGCAGTACTTC. Protein sequence: CASGTRGSSYEQYF.

This clone turned up a few times. The chain combines TRBV7-2 with TRBJ1-2; TRBD1 is a possible D gene (6 bases). The CDR3 is 14 residues long. Trimming stripped 6 bases from V and 6 bases from J, with 17 bases between. Germline V gives CDR1 SGHTA, CDR2 FQGNSA. CDR3 nucleotide sequence: TGTGCCAGCAGTTCGACCGACAGGTTTGATGGCTACACCTTC. It is translated as CASSSTDRFDGYTF.

This clone was seen a handful of times. The rearrangement links TRBV27 to TRBJ2-5; 9 nucleotides agree with TRBD2. The tail of the sequence fits TRBJ2-7 better, so the J call may be wrong. Per the germline V gene, CDR1 is MNHEY and CDR2 is SMNVEV (reference sequence). The CDR3 has 15 amino acids. In nucleotides, the CDR3 is TGTGCCAGCAGTTATGAGGCTAGCGGGGTCTACGAGCAGTACTTC. Its protein product is CASSYEASGVYEQYF.

The gene calls are TRBV27 and TRBJ2-5; 8 bases line up with TRBD2. Germline CDR1 and CDR2: MNHEY and SMNVEV (reference sequence). Unmatched junction bases numbered 7, after V lost 6 bases and J lost 1 base. The CDR3 has 15 amino acids. Here the CDR3 reads CASRRLLAVQETQYF. The CDR3 DNA sequence: TGTGCCAGCAGACGCCTACTAGCGGTCCAAGAGACCCAGTACTTC.

The V gene is TRBV30, the J gene TRBJ1-5, with D unresolved. Germline V gene lookup returns CDR1 GTSNPN and CDR2 SVGIG (reference sequence). This CDR3 spans 13 amino acids. Between the trimmed V and J ends, which lost 0 bases and 2 bases, there was a span of 5 bases. CDR3 in amino acids: CAWSVSGNQPQHF. The DNA of the CDR3 is TGTGCCTGGAGTGTTTCAGGCAATCAGCCCCAGCATTTT.

The chain uses TRBV6-5 and TRBJ2-1, with D possibly TRBD2 on 5 matching bases. The CDR3 extends over 13 amino acids. Germline V gives CDR1 MNHEY, CDR2 SVGAGI. Deletions cut 8 bases from V and 4 bases from J, with 12 bases between. The CDR3 sequence is CASWGSGYNEQFF. In DNA, the CDR3 is TGTGCCAGCTGGGGAAGCGGATACAATGAGCAGTTCTTC.

This clone appeared a few times. The rearrangement uses TRBV6-5 and TRBJ1-5, with unresolved D. The CDR3 sequence is 16 residues long. Germline-derived CDR1 and CDR2 are MNHEY and SVGAGI. V was cut by 2 bases and J by 5 bases, with 16 bases left in between. The CDR3 coding sequence is TGTGCCAGCAGTTACCGTCGGGTTAATCAAGATCAGCCCCAGCATTTT. It is translated as CASSYRRVNQDQPQHF.

CDR3 protein: CASSEGLAGVLDTQYF. CDR3 nucleotides: TGTGCCAGCAGCGAGGGACTAGCGGGAGTATTAGATACGCAGTATTTT. The chain is built from TRBV11-2 and TRBJ2-3; TRBD2 matches 14 bases. With 5 bases clipped from V and 5 bases from J, the junction kept 6 bases outside the gene matches. This CDR3 contains 16 residues. From germline, CDR1 is SGHAT and CDR2 FQNNGV.

The J gene is TRBJ2-4, the V gene TRBV4-2; perhaps TRBD2 as D (6 bases). The V gene's germline CDR1 is LGHNA and CDR2 YNFKEQ. This CDR3 has 19 residues. Trimming took 1 base from V and 0 from J, leaving 19 bases between them. The CDR3 protein is CASSQGSGRGRLAKNIQYF. For the CDR3, the DNA is TGTGCCAGCAGCCAAGGGTCTGGGCGGGGACGATTAGCCAAAAACATTCAGTACTTC.

The rearrangement links TRBV6-6 to TRBJ2-7, with TRBD1 as a possible D gene (5 bases). The CDR3 totals 14 residues. CDR1 is MNHNY, CDR2 SVGAGI, per germline (reference sequence). V lost 2 bases to trimming and J lost 5 bases, with 13 bases between them. For the CDR3, the DNA is TGTGCCAGCAGTTACGGGGCCGAAGGGGACGAGCAGTACTTC. Translation gives CASSYGAEGDEQYF.

The V and J genes are TRBV19 and TRBJ1-4; D is uncertain. This CDR3 is 15 amino acids long. Germline V gene lookup returns CDR1 LNHDA and CDR2 SQIVND (reference sequence). V was clipped by 8 bases and J by 10 bases, with 23 bases between them. The CDR3 sequence: CASPTGSQNVGKLFF. Written as DNA, the CDR3 is TGTGCCAGTCCGACCGGGTCCCAAAATGTGGGAAAACTGTTTTTT.

This clone has only a few counts. The chain has TRBV28 and TRBJ2-5, with D possibly being TRBD2 (6 bases). CDR1 MDHEN and CDR2 SYDVKM come from the germline V gene. V was cut by 2 bases and J by 9 bases, with 13 bases left in between. The CDR3 runs 13 residues. The CDR3 reads CASSLVTRGAQYF. CDR3 nucleotides: TGTGCCAGCAGTTTAGTCACCCGCGGGGCCCAGTACTTC.